This T cell receptor beta chain was found in a study of blood T cell repertoires in COVID-19. Study context: Material from acute and convalescent COVID-19 was sourced from the United States, Italy and Spain.

With 3 bases removed from V and 7 bases from J, the gap between germline ends came to 14 bases. The CDR3 length is 14 residues. Germline V CDR1 and CDR2: ENHRY, SYGVKD. Under the authors' procedure: Reference gene primer amplification gave estimated nucleated cell counts. Sequencing was performed with immunoSEQ multiplex PCR; in TCRdb, only in-frame clones are kept and a portion is missing. V and J calls and clone size come straight from that table; D and trimming were deduced from the DNA. Of about 210,000 clones listed, about 78% are singletons. This TCR derives from a woman between 70 and 85 years old with acute or convalescent COVID-19. The sample consisted of peripheral blood. The chain couples TRBV10-3 to TRBJ2-3; D is possibly TRBD2 (7 bases). The CDR3 DNA reads as TGTGCCATCAGTGAAGGGGGAGGGGGACATACGCAGTATTTT. This translates into CAISEGGGGHTQYF.